The rows below give T cell receptor beta chains drawn from one sample of a study of cytomegalovirus exposure and HLA in healthy donors. Sequencing used immunoSEQ multiplex PCR; TCRdb keeps in-frame clones, though not all of them. There are roughly 180,000 clones in the sample; 80% to 85% occur only once, and 0.95% to 1.3% lies in the top ten. Sample: PBMCs. These receptors were collected from a man aged 25 to 40 in good health and CMV-seronegative. CDR3s include the opening cysteine and the closing phenylalanine or tryptophan. Fields, in order: clone size, J gene, V gene, D gene, CDR3 protein, CDR3 DNA. A D gene is named only where the DNA matches it firmly. Size tells how often a clone was seen (once, few, many) or the class of an expanded clone, and some rows leave it out.

abundance: -
j_gene: TRBJ2-1
v_gene: TRBV14
d_gene: -
CDR3aa: CASSQVWKLGPYNEQFF
CDR3nt: TGTGCCAGCAGCCAAGTGTGGAAACTAGGCCCCTACAATGAGCAGTTCTTC

abundance: -
j_gene: TRBJ1-4
v_gene: TRBV28
d_gene: -
CDR3aa: CASSLFRSANEKLFF
CDR3nt: TGTGCCAGCAGTTTATTCCGAAGCGCTAATGAAAAACTGTTTTTT

abundance: -
j_gene: TRBJ1-2
v_gene: TRBV11-2
d_gene: -
CDR3aa: CASSLDTGSSYGYTF
CDR3nt: TGTGCCAGCAGCTTAGATACGGGGTCTAGCTATGGCTACACCTTC

abundance: -
j_gene: TRBJ2-7
v_gene: TRBV28
d_gene: TRBD1
CDR3aa: CASSPQTGFSDEQYF
CDR3nt: TGTGCCAGCAGTCCTCAGACAGGGTTCTCTGACGAGCAGTACTTC

abundance: few
j_gene: TRBJ2-2
v_gene: TRBV5-3
d_gene: -
CDR3aa: CARSLAGKNTGELFF
CDR3nt: TGTGCCAGAAGCTTGGCAGGGAAGAACACCGGGGAGCTGTTTTTT

abundance: -
j_gene: TRBJ2-7
v_gene: TRBV25-1
d_gene: TRBD1
CDR3aa: CATVPNGTVVYEQYF
CDR3nt: TGTGCCACCGTGCCCAACGGGACAGTAGTCTACGAGCAGTACTTC

abundance: -
j_gene: TRBJ2-5
v_gene: TRBV27
d_gene: TRBD2
CDR3aa: CASSLSPAGGTGEQYF
CDR3nt: TGTGCCAGCAGTTTATCTCCAGCGGGAGGTACGGGGGAGCAGTACTTC

abundance: -
j_gene: TRBJ1-2
v_gene: TRBV28
d_gene: TRBD1
CDR3aa: CASSKRRGPYGYTF
CDR3nt: TGTGCCAGCAGCAAAAGAAGGGGGCCCTATGGCTACACCTTC

abundance: -
j_gene: TRBJ2-7
v_gene: TRBV6-5
d_gene: TRBD2
CDR3aa: CASSYSREGFYEQYF
CDR3nt: TGTGCCAGCAGTTACTCGCGGGAGGGATTCTACGAGCAGTACTTC

abundance: -
j_gene: TRBJ2-3
v_gene: TRBV7-3
d_gene: TRBD2
CDR3aa: CASSPGLARGTDTQYF
CDR3nt: TGTGCCAGCAGCCCCGGACTAGCGAGGGGCACAGATACGCAGTATTTT

abundance: -
j_gene: TRBJ1-5
v_gene: TRBV6-1
d_gene: -
CDR3aa: CASTPPGSAPQHF
CDR3nt: TGTGCCAGCACCCCCCCCGGCAGCGCTCCTCAGCATTTT

abundance: once
j_gene: TRBJ1-1
v_gene: TRBV2
d_gene: -
CDR3aa: CASSPQVGSPNTEAFF
CDR3nt: TGTGCCAGCAGCCCCCAAGTGGGCAGCCCGAACACTGAAGCTTTCTTT

abundance: once
j_gene: TRBJ2-4
v_gene: TRBV10-3
d_gene: TRBD2
CDR3aa: CATGREGLAKNIQYF
CDR3nt: TGTGCCACCGGCCGGGAGGGTTTAGCCAAAAACATTCAGTACTTC

abundance: -
j_gene: TRBJ1-5
v_gene: TRBV5-1
d_gene: -
CDR3aa: CASSLAGAGPQHF
CDR3nt: TGCGCCAGCAGCTTGGCAGGGGCCGGGCCCCAGCATTTT

abundance: once
j_gene: TRBJ2-7
v_gene: TRBV10-3
d_gene: -
CDR3aa: CAISESASYEQYF
CDR3nt: TGTGCCATCAGTGAGTCGGCCTCCTACGAGCAGTACTTC

abundance: -
j_gene: TRBJ2-1
v_gene: TRBV6-5
d_gene: -
CDR3aa: CARLRGVLNEQFF
CDR3nt: TGTGCCAGACTTAGGGGCGTTCTTAATGAGCAGTTCTTC

abundance: -
j_gene: TRBJ2-3
v_gene: TRBV30
d_gene: TRBD2
CDR3aa: CAWSGASGTDTQYF
CDR3nt: TGTGCCTGGAGTGGGGCTAGCGGGACGGATACGCAGTATTTT

abundance: -
j_gene: TRBJ2-5
v_gene: TRBV28
d_gene: -
CDR3aa: CASSPLRQSQETQYF
CDR3nt: TGTGCCAGCAGCCCACTACGACAGAGCCAAGAGACCCAGTACTTC

abundance: -
j_gene: TRBJ1-2
v_gene: TRBV28
d_gene: TRBD1
CDR3aa: CASSFWGQSYGYTF
CDR3nt: TGTGCCAGCAGTTTCTGGGGACAGTCCTATGGCTACACCTTC

abundance: once
j_gene: TRBJ1-2
v_gene: TRBV5-1
d_gene: TRBD1
CDR3aa: CASSLAPKGTGDRYGYTF
CDR3nt: TGCGCCAGCAGCTTGGCGCCGAAGGGGACAGGGGACCGCTATGGCTACACCTTC

abundance: few
j_gene: TRBJ1-1
v_gene: TRBV7-7
d_gene: -
CDR3aa: CASSKQENTEAFF
CDR3nt: TGTGCTAGCAGCAAACAGGAGAACACTGAAGCTTTCTTT

abundance: -
j_gene: TRBJ2-3
v_gene: TRBV2
d_gene: -
CDR3aa: CASARSSSTDTQYF
CDR3nt: TGTGCCAGCGCCAGATCTTCTAGCACAGATACGCAGTATTTT

abundance: once
j_gene: TRBJ2-1
v_gene: TRBV4-1
d_gene: -
CDR3aa: CASSQDFDNEQFF
CDR3nt: TGCGCCAGCAGCCAAGACTTTGACAATGAGCAGTTCTTC

abundance: -
j_gene: TRBJ2-7
v_gene: TRBV6-5
d_gene: -
CDR3aa: CASSSPGLRYEQYF
CDR3nt: TGTGCCAGCAGTTCCCCTGGTCTACGGTACGAGCAGTACTTC

abundance: -
j_gene: TRBJ2-1
v_gene: TRBV5-1
d_gene: -
CDR3aa: CASSLRYDEQFF
CDR3nt: TGCGCCAGCAGCCTCAGATACGATGAGCAGTTCTTC

abundance: -
j_gene: TRBJ2-5
v_gene: TRBV5-6
d_gene: -
CDR3aa: CASSLRQPQETQYF
CDR3nt: TGTGCCAGCAGCTTAAGACAGCCGCAAGAGACCCAGTACTTC

abundance: -
j_gene: TRBJ1-5
v_gene: TRBV27
d_gene: TRBD1
CDR3aa: CASSLSSSGGDQPQHF
CDR3nt: TGTGCCAGCAGTTTATCTAGCTCAGGGGGCGACCAGCCCCAGCATTTT

abundance: -
j_gene: TRBJ1-2
v_gene: TRBV6-6
d_gene: -
CDR3aa: CASTENRDAFYGYTF
CDR3nt: TGTGCCAGCACCGAAAACAGGGACGCATTCTATGGCTACACCTTC

abundance: -
j_gene: TRBJ2-7
v_gene: TRBV15
d_gene: -
CDR3aa: CATSRDLGQGPYEQYF
CDR3nt: TGTGCCACCAGCAGAGATCTAGGCCAGGGGCCCTACGAGCAGTACTTC

abundance: -
j_gene: TRBJ2-2
v_gene: TRBV11-1
d_gene: -
CDR3aa: CASSLELAGELFF
CDR3nt: TGTGCCAGCAGCTTAGAATTAGCCGGGGAGCTGTTTTTT

abundance: -
j_gene: TRBJ2-3
v_gene: TRBV11-2
d_gene: TRBD2
CDR3aa: CASSSERGGLYTQYF
CDR3nt: TGTGCCAGCAGCTCAGAGCGGGGGGGCCTATATACGCAGTATTTT

abundance: -
j_gene: TRBJ2-1
v_gene: TRBV4-1
d_gene: -
CDR3aa: CASSQDQDSSYNEQFF
CDR3nt: TGCGCCAGCAGCCAAGATCAGGACAGCTCCTACAATGAGCAGTTCTTC

abundance: -
j_gene: TRBJ2-1
v_gene: TRBV5-1
d_gene: -
CDR3aa: CASSLVAGTYNEQFF
CDR3nt: TGCGCCAGCAGCTTAGTGGCAGGGACTTACAATGAGCAGTTCTTC

abundance: -
j_gene: TRBJ2-7
v_gene: TRBV6-6
d_gene: -
CDR3aa: CASRNGGGLVNEQYF
CDR3nt: TGTGCCAGCAGGAATGGGGGGGGGCTGGTAAACGAGCAGTACTTC

abundance: -
j_gene: TRBJ2-7
v_gene: TRBV19
d_gene: TRBD2
CDR3aa: CASSPSAGGLRPYEQYF
CDR3nt: TGTGCCAGTAGTCCTAGCGCGGGAGGCTTACGTCCCTACGAGCAGTACTTC

abundance: once
j_gene: TRBJ1-1
v_gene: TRBV19
d_gene: -
CDR3aa: CASSIVGQAEAFF
CDR3nt: TGTGCCAGTAGTATAGTGGGACAAGCTGAAGCTTTCTTT

abundance: -
j_gene: TRBJ2-1
v_gene: TRBV5-1
d_gene: TRBD1
CDR3aa: CASSPGQGIYNEQFF
CDR3nt: TGCGCCAGCAGCCCCGGACAGGGGATCTACAATGAGCAGTTCTTC

abundance: -
j_gene: TRBJ1-2
v_gene: TRBV2
d_gene: -
CDR3aa: CASSEAGDYGYTF
CDR3nt: TGTGCCAGCAGTGAGGCAGGGGACTATGGCTACACCTTC

abundance: -
j_gene: TRBJ2-7
v_gene: TRBV5-1
d_gene: -
CDR3aa: CASSSGDGASYEQYF
CDR3nt: TGCGCCAGCAGCTCGGGGGACGGCGCCTCCTACGAGCAGTACTTC

abundance: -
j_gene: TRBJ2-1
v_gene: TRBV4-1
d_gene: TRBD2
CDR3aa: CASSHPPGLAIDNEQFF
CDR3nt: TGCGCCAGCAGCCACCCACCGGGACTAGCGATAGACAATGAGCAGTTCTTC

abundance: -
j_gene: TRBJ1-2
v_gene: TRBV5-6
d_gene: TRBD1
CDR3aa: CASSSDRNGYTF
CDR3nt: TGTGCCAGCAGCTCGGACAGGAACGGCTACACCTTC

abundance: -
j_gene: TRBJ2-7
v_gene: TRBV7-2
d_gene: TRBD2
CDR3aa: CASSLGGGLPSYEQYF
CDR3nt: TGTGCCAGCAGCTTAGGGGGAGGGCTTCCCTCCTACGAGCAGTACTTC